Presented here are 24 T cell receptor beta chains from one specimen sequenced in a study of blood T cell repertoires in COVID-19. Generated by immunoSEQ multiplex PCR, the TCRdb table keeps only in-frame clones and is missing some. The sample holds nearly 300,000 clones, 89% seen once. The source material was PBMCs or T cells enriched from blood (not recorded which). These receptors all come from a woman in her fifties or sixties who had been exposed to COVID-19.

V is TRBV15 and J is TRBJ2-7, with 15 positions matching TRBD2. The CDR3 is made up of 16 amino acids. The ends lost 3 bases at V and 5 bases at J; junction bases unmatched: 5. The germline V gene encodes CDR1 LNHNV and CDR2 YYDKDF (reference sequence). CDR3 sequence (DNA): TGTGCCACCAGCAGTGGGACTAGCGGGGGGCCTGACGAGCAGTACTTC. It encodes CATSSGTSGGPDEQYF.

This clone was recorded only once. This chain links TRBV28 with TRBJ2-5; 9 nucleotides match TRBD2. The CDR3 contains 16 residues. Per the germline V gene, CDR1 is MDHEN and CDR2 is SYDVKM. Trimming removed 7 bases from V and 2 bases from J; junction bases left unmatched: 11. CDR3 bases: TGTGCCAGCAAACGGGCGGGGGGGATAGATCAAGAGACCCAGTACTTC. Translation: CASKRAGGIDQETQYF.

This clone has more than one count but fewer than ten. The chain links TRBV2 to TRBJ1-4; D gene unclear. The V end lost 8 bases, the J end lost 8 bases, and 12 bases lay between the germline ends. CDR3 length equals 12 residues. Germline V CDR1 and CDR2: SNHLY, FYNNEI. The CDR3 region has the DNA TGTGCCAGCTGTCGATCGGTAGAAAAACTGTTTTTT. Translation gives CASCRSVEKLFF.

The rearrangement links TRBV28 to TRBJ2-7, with D maybe TRBD1 (6 bases). Germline V gene lookup returns CDR1 MDHEN and CDR2 SYDVKM. The CDR3 is made up of 15 amino acids. Trimming removed 5 bases at V and 3 bases at J, with 17 bases between. CDR3 residues: CASSTLRDTRYEQYF. As DNA, the CDR3 is TGTGCCAGCAGTACCCTCCGGGACACGCGCTACGAGCAGTACTTC.

The chain joins TRBV9 to TRBJ2-7, with 7 bases lining up with TRBD1. The trim removed 3 bases at V and 0 bases at J, leaving 6 bases unmatched. The CDR3 sequence is 15 residues long. In germline, CDR1 is SGDLS, CDR2 YYNGEE. The CDR3 bases are TGTGCCAGCAGCGCCAGACAGGGCCCCTCCTACGAGCAGTACTTC. It codes for CASSARQGPSYEQYF. The full variable domain, with the rest looked up from reference TRBV9 and TRBJ2-7, is DSGVTQTPKHLITATGQRVTLRCSPRSGDLSVYWYQQSLDQGLQFLIQYYNGEERAKGNILERFSAQQFPDLHSELNLSSLELGDSALYFCASSARQGPSYEQYFGPGTRLTVT.

This clone has only one observation. The V gene is TRBV5-1, the J gene TRBJ2-5, with 8 bases lining up with TRBD2. Germline V CDR1 and CDR2: SGHRS, YFSETQ. The trim removed 0 bases at V and 4 bases at J, leaving 11 bases unmatched. The CDR3 contains 17 residues. CDR3 coding DNA: TGCGCCAGCAGCTTGGGAAACGGGGGGGCCGGAGGAGAGACCCAGTACTTC. Translated: CASSLGNGGAGGETQYF. Together with reference TRBV5-1 and TRBJ2-5, the CDR3 gives the full variable domain: KAGVTQTPRYLIKTRGQQVTLSCSPISGHRSVSWYQQTPGQGLQFLFEYFSETQRNKGNFPGRFSGRQFSNSRSEMNVSTLELGDSALYLCASSLGNGGAGGETQYFGPGTRLLVL.

The chain recombines TRBV24-1 with TRBJ2-1, with 12 nucleotides matching TRBD1. Germline V gives CDR1 KGHDR, CDR2 SFDVKD. The CDR3 length is 16 residues. V shed 4 bases, J shed 8 bases, and the junction held 8 bases outside the gene matches. The CDR3 nucleotides read TGTGCCACCAGTGACCCGGGACAGGGGGCGGATGATGAGCAGTTCTTC. As protein: CATSDPGQGADDEQFF.

J is TRBJ2-1 and V is TRBV6-5, with 9 nucleotides matching TRBD1. Looked up from germline, CDR1 is MNHEY and CDR2 is SVGAGI. This CDR3 comprises 15 residues. V shed 7 bases and J 2 bases; nucleotides not matched to a gene: 6. The CDR3: CASNRDRVTYNEQFF. In DNA form, the CDR3 reads TGTGCCAGCAACCGGGACAGGGTCACCTACAATGAGCAGTTCTTC.

This clone was picked up one time. The genes are TRBV21-1 and TRBJ2-5; TRBD1, as called in the table, went unchecked against the DNA. TRBV21-1 is a pseudogene segment. The CDR3 extends over 17 amino acids. CDR3 sequence (DNA): TGTGCCAGCAGCAGTTTCGAGAGACAGCACCTCCGGGAGACCCAGTACTTC. It codes for CASSSFERQHLRETQYF.

The rearrangement links TRBV7-2 to TRBJ2-4; possible D gene TRBD1, 5 bases. CDR1 SGHTA and CDR2 FQGNSA come from the germline V gene. The length of the CDR3 is 15 residues. V shed 1 base and J shed 8 bases, with 15 bases lying between them. The CDR3 protein is CASSLVPAREHIQYF. The CDR3 DNA reads as TGTGCCAGCAGCTTAGTCCCCGCCAGGGAACACATTCAGTACTTC. Drawing the rest from reference TRBV7-2 and TRBJ2-4, the complete variable domain is GAGVSQSPSNKVTEKGKDVELRCDPISGHTALYWYRQSLGQGLEFLIYFQGNSAPDKSGLPSDRFSAERTGGSVSTLTIQRTQQEDSAVYLCASSLVPAREHIQYFGAGTRLSVL.

This chain links TRBV30 with TRBJ1-2; TRBD1 matches at 8 bases. From germline, CDR1 is GTSNPN and CDR2 SVGIG (reference sequence). Trimming removed 4 bases from V and 5 bases from J; junction bases left unmatched: 21. There are 18 residues in the CDR3. The CDR3 coding sequence is TGTGCCTGGATAGGGATTAGGGACAGGACCGACCTGAGGTATGGCTACACCTTC. Protein sequence: CAWIGIRDRTDLRYGYTF.

The rearrangement joins TRBV2 to TRBJ1-2; 7 nucleotides agree with TRBD1. With 7 bases clipped from V and 4 bases from J, the junction kept 12 bases outside the gene matches. The length of the CDR3 is 15 residues. CDR1 is SNHLY, CDR2 FYNNEI, per germline. CDR3 sequence: CASKTGQSSLYGYTF. CDR3 DNA: TGTGCCAGCAAGACAGGGCAGTCTTCTCTCTATGGCTACACCTTC.

CDR3 sequence: CASSLATTGGQYEQYF. The CDR3 region has the DNA TGTGCCAGCAGCTTGGCCACGACAGGGGGCCAATACGAGCAGTACTTC. The chain recombines TRBV5-5 with TRBJ2-7; 10 bases are shared with TRBD1. Trimming took 0 bases from V and 4 from J; bases not matched to a gene: 7. Looked up from germline, CDR1 is SGHKS and CDR2 is YYEKEE (reference sequence). The CDR3 has 16 residues.

J is TRBJ2-7 and V is TRBV6-2 or TRBV6-3; D is unclear. V shed 2 bases and J shed 3 bases, with 5 bases lying between them. This CDR3 spans 12 amino acids. Germline CDR1 is MNHEY and CDR2 is SVGEGT. This CDR3 reads CASSYTGYEQYF. The CDR3 nucleotides read TGTGCCAGCAGTTACACGGGCTACGAGCAGTACTTC.

The rearrangement uses TRBV7-9 and TRBJ1-5, with 8 nucleotides matching TRBD1. V lost 5 bases to trimming and J lost 2 bases; unmatched junction nucleotides: 5. This CDR3 is built from 15 residues. Germline loops: CDR1 SEHNR, CDR2 FQNEAQ (reference sequence). The CDR3 DNA reads as TGTGCCAGCAGCCCGACAGGGGTGGGCAATCAGCCCCAGCATTTT. The encoded protein is CASSPTGVGNQPQHF.

CDR3 in amino acids: CASNIGTSGVQYF. The DNA of the CDR3 is TGTGCCAGCAATATAGGGACTAGCGGGGTGCAGTACTTC. The chain carries TRBV6-5 and TRBJ2-7, with TRBD2 matching 13 bases. Trimming took 7 bases from V and 9 from J; bases not matched to a gene: 6. The CDR3 runs 13 residues. The V gene's germline CDR1 is MNHEY and CDR2 SVGAGI.

The chain has TRBV11-3 and TRBJ2-2; D is unresolved. The V gene's germline CDR1 is SGHNT and CDR2 YENEEA. This CDR3 contains 16 residues. With 3 bases removed from V and 2 bases from J, the gap between germline ends came to 13 bases. CDR3 DNA sequence: TGTGCCAGCAGCTTCGAAGATTACAGAAACACCGGGGAGCTGTTTTTT. Amino acid sequence: CASSFEDYRNTGELFF.

This clone was found once. The same CDR3 is also encoded by other DNA sequences in this sample. This chain links TRBV2 with TRBJ2-1; 8 bases map to TRBD2. V dropped 3 bases and J dropped 4; count of bases not matched to a gene: 5. CDR3 size: 15 residues. The germline gives CDR1 SNHLY, CDR2 FYNNEI. Written as DNA, the CDR3 is TGTGCCAGCAGTGAGGGGCGGGGGGCATACAATGAGCAGTTCTTC. Its translation is CASSEGRGAYNEQFF.

This sequence joins TRBV3-1 (or the pseudogene TRBV3-2) and TRBJ1-2; TRBD1 matches 7 bases. J gave up 8 bases and V 4 bases, and 13 bases lay outside the gene matches. Germline V lookup: CDR1 LGHDT, CDR2 YNNKEL (reference sequence). The CDR3 has 15 residues. The CDR3 sequence: CASSPLPTGSYGYTF. CDR3 nucleotide sequence: TGTGCCAGCAGCCCCCTACCGACAGGGTCTTACGGCTACACCTTC.

The chain is built from TRBV5-1 and TRBJ1-4; maybe TRBD1 (6 bases). V was cut by 4 bases and J by 8 bases, with 21 bases left in between. The CDR3 has 16 residues. CDR1 SGHRS and CDR2 YFSETQ come from the germline V gene. The CDR3: CASSKSGTNDIEKLFF. CDR3 in DNA: TGCGCCAGCAGCAAATCCGGGACAAACGACATCGAAAAACTGTTTTTT.

The chain combines TRBV4-1 with TRBJ2-7; the match to TRBD1 covers 10 bases. Germline CDR1 MGHRA, CDR2 YSYEKL. V was clipped by 0 bases and J by 3 bases; unmatched bases: 11. This CDR3 comprises 18 residues. DNA of the CDR3: TGCGCCAGCAGCCAAGATCTACGACAGGGGGCTTACTTCTACGAGCAGTACTTC. Its protein product is CASSQDLRQGAYFYEQYF.

This clone was detected only once. This chain uses TRBV19 with TRBJ2-7; no clear D gene. The V gene lost 1 base and the J gene lost 5 bases, with 9 bases spanning the gap. Looked up from germline, CDR1 is LNHDA and CDR2 is SQIVND (reference sequence). The CDR3 contains 13 residues. The CDR3 sequence is CASSIARSNEQYF. The CDR3 DNA is TGTGCCAGTAGTATAGCCAGGTCTAACGAGCAGTACTTC.

V usage is TRBV10-3 and J usage is TRBJ1-5; no reliable D call. The germline V gene has CDR1 ENHRY and CDR2 SYGVKD. The CDR3 has 15 residues. V lost 8 bases and J 2 bases, leaving 16 bases between the germline ends. This chain's CDR3 is CAIGPRDIGNQPQHF. The CDR3 nucleotides are TGTGCCATCGGGCCGCGGGATATAGGCAATCAGCCCCAGCATTTT.

This rearrangement joins TRBV7-2 to TRBJ1-6, with D hard to call. This CDR3 is built from 13 residues. With 6 bases removed from V and 9 bases from J, the gap between germline ends came to 12 bases. CDR1 and CDR2 (germline): SGHTA, FQGNSA. In DNA form, the CDR3 reads TGTGCCAGCAGTTCCCCTGGCAGTTCACCCCTCCACTTT. Translating it yields CASSSPGSSPLHF.